The clone carrying this T cell receptor (beta chain) was recorded only once. Its target is unknown. This entry belongs to a study of cytomegalovirus exposure and HLA in healthy donors. Notes on the study in general: It was fewer than 200 TCR beta chains that were listed as cytomegalovirus-associated.

Profiled with immunoSEQ multiplex PCR; TCRdb holds only in-frame clones, not every one. This table has 250,000 to 350,000 clones, 75% to 90% appearing once. This CDR3 contains 13 residues. Germline V CDR1 and CDR2: LNHDA, SQIVND (reference sequence). Trimming took off 5 bases at V and 7 bases at J, with 12 bases between the two ends. The donors were members of the validation cohort comprising about 120 subjects, separate from the roughly 700-subject first cohort. The chain couples TRBV19 to TRBJ2-1; D uncertain. The receptor was isolated from a woman aged 30 to 39 in good health and CMV-seropositive. Material for sequencing was PBMCs. The CDR3, as DNA: TGTGCCAGTAGTGGGTCAGGTGCAAATGAGCAGTTCTTC. This sequence encodes CASSGSGANEQFF.